This TCR beta chain derives from a study of blood T cells in healthy people across ages. A second PCR, run for roughly 7 to 12 cycles, used a sample-barcoded 5' primer plus a J-beta primer mix. TCRdb re-derived calls from the 5' RACE reads in MiXCR, one entry per CDR3 protein. The repertoire holds 650,000 to 1,000,000 distinct CDR3 sequences, with 36% as singletons. The source of this sequence is a man aged 18 to 29 in good health. Sequencing was carried out using blood.

CDR3 sequence reads: CASSQDRLETQYF. CDR3 DNA sequence: TGTGCCAGCAGCCAAGATCGGCTGGAGACCCAGTACTTC. The chain employs TRBV3-1 and TRBJ2-5; D unclear. V dropped 0 bases and J dropped 5 bases, with 7 bases sitting between them. CDR1 LGHDT and CDR2 YNNKEL come from the germline V gene (reference sequence). This CDR3 spans 13 amino acids.